This T cell receptor (beta chain) emerged from a study of blood T cell repertoires in COVID-19 (TCRdb year 2020). Study-wide context: The collaborator samples originated in the United States, Italy and Spain and spanned the acute and convalescent phases of COVID-19. Where available, HLA class I and class II types were obtained from metadata supplied by the sample provider rather than from assay-based typing. Samples came from the ongoing ImmuneRACE study (first 160 participants) plus 1,254 subjects from 6 global collaborators. Deeply sampled blood TCRbeta repertoires from subjects exposed to, actively infected with, or recovered from COVID-19 were included in the dataset. Nearly every sample came with metadata listing a de-identified subject ID, COVID-19 status, age in years and sex. The material from the prospective study consisted of cDNA or gDNA derived from T cells, B-cell-depleted T cells, or PBMCs. The repertoires were released in a freely available public database intended as a resource for research on the immune response to SARS-CoV-2.

The paper as a whole reports these results and caveats: The amount of clinical and demographic metadata varied by source and participant and was provided uncurated.

As concerns this clone: No antigen is known for it. No base qualities exist here, and no much larger clone lies one base off it.

Counted from cysteine to phenylalanine, this CDR3 has 14 amino acids. Here the CDR3 DNA is all that survives: 42 bases in frame from base 1. For CDR1 and CDR2, the germline V gene lists MNHEY and SVGAGI. Trimming at the junction amounts to 0 bases on V and 4 bases on J, and the germline ends lie 7 bases apart. TCRbeta CDR3 regions were amplified from genomic DNA by means of the immunoSEQ Assay, a bias-controlled multiplex PCR. Turning to the authors' computational methods: The number of nucleated cells in each sample was estimated by amplification of reference gene primers within the assay. To quantify the absolute abundance of each unique TCRbeta CDR3 rearrangement, sequence reads were collapsed and filtered. Productive Simpson clonality was computed per sample as the square root of Simpson's diversity index over productive rearrangements. The immuneACCESS repertoire file appears here via TCRdb, limited to in-frame rearrangements. These files lack a portion of the clones; in checked studies, under half of the deficit traces to unresolved V genes, and the cause of the others is not known. V and J calls and clone size are copied from that table; D and trimming were computed from the DNA. The sample records 150,000 to 200,000 clones, just under 80% of which are singletons. The ten most abundant clones make up about 2.8% of the sample.

Collaborating institutions collected whole blood in K2EDTA tubes following their own protocols. Collaborator samples were shipped for TCRbeta analysis as frozen whole blood, isolated PBMCs, or DNA extracted from either sample type. Material: peripheral blood. This clonotype originated in a woman over 75 with active or convalescent COVID-19. This chain is built from TRBV6-5 and TRBJ1-3; the D segment cannot be called with confidence. The CDR3 loop reads CASSYSALGNTIYF. The nucleotide sequence reads TGTGCCAGCAGTTACTCAGCCTTAGGAAACACCATATATTTT.